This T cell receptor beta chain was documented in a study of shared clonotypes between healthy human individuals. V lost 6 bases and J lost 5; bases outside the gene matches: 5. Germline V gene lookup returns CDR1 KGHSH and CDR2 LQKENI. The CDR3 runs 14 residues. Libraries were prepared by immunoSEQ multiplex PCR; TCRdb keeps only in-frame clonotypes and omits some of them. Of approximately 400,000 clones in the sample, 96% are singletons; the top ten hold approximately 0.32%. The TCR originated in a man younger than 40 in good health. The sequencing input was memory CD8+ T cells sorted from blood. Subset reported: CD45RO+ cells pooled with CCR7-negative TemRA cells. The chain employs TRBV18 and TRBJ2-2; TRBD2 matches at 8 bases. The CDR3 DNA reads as TGTGCCAGCTCCACTAGCGGCGTTACCGGGGAGCTGTTTTTT. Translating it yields CASSTSGVTGELFF.